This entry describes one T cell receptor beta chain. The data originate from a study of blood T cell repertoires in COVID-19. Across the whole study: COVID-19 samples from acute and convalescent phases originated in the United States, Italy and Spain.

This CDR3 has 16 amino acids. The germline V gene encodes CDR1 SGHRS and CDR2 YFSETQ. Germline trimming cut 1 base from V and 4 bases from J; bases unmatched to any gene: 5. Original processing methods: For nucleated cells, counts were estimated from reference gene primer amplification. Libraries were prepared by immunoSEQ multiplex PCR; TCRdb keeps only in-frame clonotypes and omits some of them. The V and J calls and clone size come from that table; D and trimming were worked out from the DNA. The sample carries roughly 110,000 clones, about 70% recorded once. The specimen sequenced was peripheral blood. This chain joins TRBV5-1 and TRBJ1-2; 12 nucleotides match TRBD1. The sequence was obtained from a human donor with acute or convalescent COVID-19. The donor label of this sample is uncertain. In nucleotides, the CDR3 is TGCGCCAGCAGCTTGTCGACGGGACAGGGGGCCTATGGCTACACCTTC. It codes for CASSLSTGQGAYGYTF.